Listed below are T cell receptor beta chains from one sample, sequenced in a study of breast tumors, draining lymph nodes, adjacent tissues. One entry per CDR3 protein, called by TCRdb with MiXCR from the multiplex PCR reads. This sample carries 15,000 or so distinct CDR3 sequences, more than 40% of them seen once, and the ten largest clones take over 25%. Sequencing was done on a sample of tumor-adjacent breast tissue. Every receptor here comes from a female donor with breast cancer. Some clones in this sample may be carry-over from other donors' samples. Both conserved end residues are part of each CDR3. D genes are given only for firm matches. Rows give clone size only sometimes, using once, few, many, or a class for an expanded clone.

V gene	D gene	CDR3 length	J gene	clone size	CDR3 DNA	CDR3 protein
TRBV5-1	.	13	TRBJ1-1	many	TGCGCCAGCAGCTCCCAGACAGCCTTTGAAGCTTTCTTT	CASSSQTAFEAFF
TRBV2	.	10	TRBJ2-5	.	TGTGCCAGCAGTTTGGAGACCCAGTACTTC	CASSLETQYF
TRBV6-2/TRBV6-3	TRBD1	15	TRBJ2-1	many	TGTGCCAGCAGTGACTGGGACAGAGAGTACAATGAGCAGTTCTTC	CASSDWDREYNEQFF
TRBV2	.	12	TRBJ1-1	.	TGTGCCGGCGGTACCATGAACACTGAAGCTTTCTTT	CAGGTMNTEAFF
TRBV19	.	14	TRBJ1-6	.	TGTGCCAGTAGCGATAGGACGGGGAATTCACCCCTCCACTTT	CASSDRTGNSPLHF
TRBV12-3/TRBV12-4	TRBD2	15	TRBJ2-2	.	TGTGCCAGCAGTGCCCGACTAGCGGGGAGCGGGGAGCTGTTTTTT	CASSARLAGSGELFF
TRBV3-1	TRBD1	14	TRBJ1-2	.	TGTGCCAGCAGCCAGATGGACAGGAAAGTCGGCTACACCTTC	CASSQMDRKVGYTF
TRBV24-1	TRBD1	16	TRBJ2-1	many	TGTGCCACCAGTGACCCAGGGACAGGGGTTCAGGCTGAGCAGTTCTTC	CATSDPGTGVQAEQFF
TRBV18	TRBD1	19	TRBJ2-2	.	TGTGCCAGCTCATCTCGGGACAGGGCCCCCCAGGCGGGAATAGGGGAGCTGTTTTTT	CASSSRDRAPQAGIGELFF
TRBV20-1	.	15	TRBJ1-4	.	TGCAGTGCTAGAGATGGGCGCTTACTGAATGAAAAACTGTTTTTT	CSARDGRLLNEKLFF
TRBV20-1	.	14	TRBJ2-6	many	TGCAGTGCCGTTGCGGCCTCTGGGGCCAACGTCCTGACTTTC	CSAVAASGANVLTF
TRBV6-5	TRBD2	16	TRBJ2-1	.	TGTGCCAGCAGTTACTTTCGTACTAGCGGGAGGAATGAGCAGTTCTTC	CASSYFRTSGRNEQFF
TRBV20-1	.	14	TRBJ1-3	medium-sized	TGCAGTGCCTACAAAGTGGGATCTGGAAACACCATATATTTT	CSAYKVGSGNTIYF
TRBV18	.	17	TRBJ2-2	many	TGTGCCAGCTCACCTTTTCGGCCTGACAGGTTCACCGGGGAGCTGTTTTTT	CASSPFRPDRFTGELFF
TRBV6-1	TRBD1	15	TRBJ1-5	.	TGTGCCAGCACCCCGGGCGGGACAGGGGTTCAGCCCCAGCATTTT	CASTPGGTGVQPQHF
TRBV7-9	.	15	TRBJ1-3	.	TGTGCCAGCAGCTTAGCAGGGGGATATGGAAACACCATATATTTT	CASSLAGGYGNTIYF
TRBV7-2	TRBD2	14	TRBJ2-3	.	TGCGCCAGCAGCTTAATCGGGGGGGCAGATACGCTGTATTTT	CASSLIGGADTLYF
TRBV7-2	.	12	TRBJ1-6	.	TGTGCCAGCAGCCTCTATAATTCACCCCTCCACTTT	CASSLYNSPLHF
TRBV7-8	.	17	TRBJ1-6	medium-sized	TGTGCCAGCAGCTTAGCAGAGTCGGGGTCTATCGGGTCACCCCTCCACTTT	CASSLAESGSIGSPLHF
TRBV5-1	TRBD1	15	TRBJ2-1	.	TGCGCCAGCAGGGAGACAGGGGGAATCTACAATGAGCAGTTCTTC	CASRETGGIYNEQFF
TRBV18	.	12	TRBJ2-2	.	TGTGCCAGCTCACCAAGGACCGGGGAGCTGTTTTTT	CASSPRTGELFF
TRBV7-9	TRBD2	15	TRBJ2-5	.	TGTGCCAGCAGCTTCCCAAGGACTAGCGAAGAGACCCAGTACTTC	CASSFPRTSEETQYF
TRBV7-9	.	13	TRBJ1-6	.	TGTGCCAGCAGCTTGGAGTCGGATTCACCCCTCCACTTT	CASSLESDSPLHF
TRBV20-1	.	11	TRBJ2-7	.	TGCAGTCGCCAAATACAGAGGGAACAGTACTTC	CSRQIQREQYF
TRBV6-6	.	16	TRBJ1-3	many	TGTGCCAGCATGCCCCGGGACATTTCCTCTGGAAACACCATATATTTT	CASMPRDISSGNTIYF
TRBV7-2	.	14	TRBJ1-1	many	TGTGCCAGCAGCTCACCGCAGGGGACGATTGAAGCTTTCTTT	CASSSPQGTIEAFF
TRBV20-1	TRBD2	17	TRBJ2-1	many	TGCAGTGCTATGTGGACTAGCGGGAGTGGAACGTCACGTGAGCAGTTCTTC	CSAMWTSGSGTSREQFF
TRBV27	TRBD2	13	TRBJ2-1	many	TGTGCCAGCATGGGTTTAGCGGGAGATGAGCAGTTCTTC	CASMGLAGDEQFF
TRBV2	TRBD2	16	TRBJ2-3	.	TGTGCCAGCAGTGAGGCAGGACTAGCGAACACAGATACGCAGTATTTT	CASSEAGLANTDTQYF
TRBV20-1	.	15	TRBJ2-3	.	TGCAGTGCTTACACCGAGACAGCCACCACAGATACGCAGTATTTT	CSAYTETATTDTQYF
TRBV14	.	13	TRBJ2-7	many	TGTGCCAGCAGCCAAGGACTCCTGGGATCCCCGTACTTC	CASSQGLLGSPYF
TRBV5-5	TRBD1	15	TRBJ2-5	.	TGTGCCAGCAGCGGGGGACAGGGGGCGCGGGAGACCCAGTACTTC	CASSGGQGARETQYF
TRBV7-2	.	14	TRBJ2-1	.	TGTGCCAGCAGCTTCATTCGAGGGTCCAATGAGCAGTTCTTC	CASSFIRGSNEQFF
TRBV7-9	.	12	TRBJ2-7	.	TGTGCCAGCAGCTCCGACAGCCTCGAGCAGTACTTC	CASSSDSLEQYF
TRBV5-6	.	17	TRBJ1-4	.	TGTGCCAGCAGCTTACGGACGTCAGGGTTAGCTAATGAAAAACTGTTTTTT	CASSLRTSGLANEKLFF
TRBV7-9	TRBD2	15	TRBJ2-2	many	TGTGCCAGCAGCATGGCGGGGGCGAACACCGGGGAGCTGTTTTTT	CASSMAGANTGELFF
TRBV25-1	.	13	TRBJ2-1	many	TGTGCCAGCAGTACAAATCGGGGCAATGAGCAGTTCTTC	CASSTNRGNEQFF
TRBV20-1	TRBD1	15	TRBJ1-2	.	TGCAGTGCTTGGGGACAGGGGGCGCCACGGTCCGGCTACACCTTC	CSAWGQGAPRSGYTF
TRBV5-1	TRBD2	19	TRBJ2-3	medium-sized	TGCGCCAGCAGCTTGACCGGACTAGTGAGAGTCGGGGATACAGATACGCAGTATTTT	CASSLTGLVRVGDTDTQYF
TRBV7-2	TRBD2	15	TRBJ2-3	.	TGTGCCAGCAGCTTTCTAGCGGGAGGGCCAGATACGCAGTATTTT	CASSFLAGGPDTQYF
TRBV9	.	15	TRBJ2-5	.	TGCGCCAGCAGCGTTGGCACGTTGAACCAAGAGACCCAGTGCTTC	CASSVGTLNQETQCF